This TCR beta chain was sequenced for a study of blood T cell repertoires in COVID-19. Study-wide background: Acute and convalescent COVID-19 samples came from the United States, Italy and Spain. T cells, B-cell-depleted T cells, or PBMCs provided the cDNA or gDNA that served as material.

This clone was seen only once. In germline, CDR1 is LNHDA, CDR2 SQIVND (reference sequence). The CDR3 sequence is 13 residues long. Trimming took 8 bases from V and 2 from J; bases not matched to a gene: 4. Per the original data handling: Amplified reference gene primers provided the basis for estimating nucleated cell counts. Profiled with immunoSEQ multiplex PCR; TCRdb holds only in-frame clones, not every one. Clone size and the V and J calls come from that table; the DNA yielded D and trimming. The profile shows 90,000 or so clones, 80% to 90% of them singletons. The chain has TRBV19 and TRBJ2-7, with 9 bases that match TRBD2. Sequencing input: peripheral blood. This clonotype was obtained from an elderly man with acute or convalescent COVID-19. CDR3: CASGSGGTYEQYF. CDR3 DNA sequence: TGTGCCAGTGGAAGCGGGGGGACCTACGAGCAGTACTTC.